This TCR beta chain was profiled in a study of cytomegalovirus exposure and HLA in healthy donors (dated by TCRdb to the late 2010s). Context from the whole study: An earlier analysis of some 620 of the donors reported 276 Gb of sequence data and 117 million unique TCR beta sequences obtained from about 180 million T cells. Around 320 gigabases of sequencing data and around 87 million unique TCR sequences were included in an early release covering 550 to 800 HLA-typed donors. Of the roughly 390 genotyped donors, approximately 80% were placed in the genetic ancestry cluster associated with self-reported Caucasian donors. The aim of the study was to test whether cataloging public T cell receptors could identify signatures of past pathogen exposure. The study profiled the T cell repertoires of more than 500 subjects by immunosequencing and related them to cytomegalovirus serostatus. Besides the first cohort of 666 subjects, a separate validation cohort made up of 120 or so different subjects was used. The study combined high-throughput TCR immunosequencing, statistical association of individual TCRs with disease status, and machine learning to predict cytomegalovirus infection status. A later analysis re-analyzed previously published TCR beta repertoires from hundreds of donors and added high-resolution HLA genotyping to study TCR occurrence patterns. The later analysis used no new phenotypic data to find candidate immune exposures, relying instead on TCR beta sequences and their occurrence across donors. To decide whether each TCR beta V gene segment behaved as functional or pseudogenic, an earlier analysis of some 580 of the donors relied on high-throughput TCR beta sequencing. Donor age, sex, ethnicity and CMV serostatus were compiled together with the repertoire data. A later genetic analysis took genome-wide SNP genotypes for about three fifths of the 666 donors and used that subset as a discovery cohort. All discovery cohort repertoires had been generated using a single sequencing platform. HLA typing covered class I and class II loci at four-digit resolution. The number of donors typed differed by locus, with about 629-630 for A, B, C, DRB1 and DQB1, more than 500 for DQA1, nearly 610 for DPA1, and around 460 for DPB1. Roughly 5 DR-DQ haplotypes were handled as single units for association and clustering because linkage in the cohort was strong. Across 398 genotyped donors of the cohort, an average of approximately 220,000 unique TCR beta nucleotide sequences per donor were sequenced, and approximately 19% of those sequences were non-productive.

The method behind the library was the immunoSEQ multiplex PCR assay. A mixture of 60 forward primers for TCR Vbeta segments and 13 reverse primers for TCR Jbeta segments was used in the multiplex PCR. The CDR3 region of rearranged TCR beta genes was amplified from genomic DNA with a multiplex PCR assay. The amplified TCR beta libraries were sequenced on the Illumina HiSeq System as 87-base-pair reads. In the original analysis: A later analysis tallied around 82 million unique TCR beta chains across the 700 or so repertoires, and approximately 11 million of those chains were shared by two or more donors. To remove PCR and sequencing errors, raw reads were error-corrected and collapsed into unique sequences using a nearest-neighbor algorithm that merged closely related sequences. Alignment of CDR3 sequences to IMGT reference sequences was used to assign V, D and J gene segments. For a sequence to be retained, a match of at least six nucleotides was required to both a V gene segment and a J gene segment. Rearrangements were called productive when the CDR3 lacked stop codons and stayed in frame with V and J; all others were non-productive. Following IMGT convention, CDR3 was defined as the stretch from the second conserved V-encoded cysteine to the conserved J-encoded phenylalanine. The earlier analysis of about 590 of the donors excluded sequences that lacked an unambiguous match to a single V gene segment. In an earlier analysis of around 590 of the donors, a V segment was called functional when productive rearrangements were above 56.7%, and segregating when the standard deviation between donors exceeded 5%. To diagnose cytomegalovirus status from the catalog of TCR beta chain sequences, a statistical classification framework was built. V and J gene assignment, in a later analysis, came from comparing TCR nucleotide sequences with IMGT/GENE-DB human TR gene sequences. A later analysis assigned CDR3 sequences and most-parsimonious VDJ recombination scenarios with the TCRdist pipeline. A later analysis defined each TCR beta chain by its CDR3 amino acid sequence plus V-gene family, and excluded reads lacking a unique V-gene family. As a way to deal with suspected cross-contamination and a sequencing artifact, a later analysis dropped hundreds of nucleotide sequences that were highly shared and had low generation probability. In a later analysis, a clonal expansion index for each public chain was calculated from normalized within-repertoire ranks of inferred template counts. A later analysis computed generation probabilities with a VDJ recombination model fitted to out-of-frame rearrangements, and checked the results against IGoR. A later analysis scored TCR-TCR, TCR-HLA and TCR-CMV co-occurrence with hypergeometric tests, applying a repertoire-size bias correction to TCR pairs. False discovery rates were estimated in a later analysis by permuting HLA or CMV assignments 20 times. In a later analysis, co-occurring TCRs were grouped with DBSCAN, and TCRdist sequence similarity was added when clustering was performed within HLA-allele-positive subsets. Co-occurrence clustering excluded repertoires with fewer than 30,000 or more than 120,000 public chains, plus five with anomalous nucleotide sharing. Held by TCRdb, this immuneACCESS table contains in-frame sequences only and omits some clones. Under half of the omission traces to an unresolved V gene where checked; the cause of the rest is unknown. Clone size and the V and J calls come from that table; the DNA yielded D and trimming. Recorded for this sample are about 130,000 clones; 65% to 90% of them occurred a single time. Less than 0.75% of the sample goes to the ten largest clones.

In regard to this clone: Its antigen remains undetermined. Base qualities are missing; no much larger clone stands one base away.

The cohort comprised around 690 healthy bone marrow donors. All cohort members were sampled while nominally healthy, although unrecorded immune exposures were likely present. The donor tested CMV seronegative, placing the donor among the 350 or so seronegative members of the cohort. Every donor gave a peripheral blood sample, and the peripheral blood mononuclear cells from that sample were used for TCR beta sequencing. Genomic DNA was extracted from the blood cell samples with the Qiagen DNeasy Blood Extraction Kit. The CDR3 goes from the cysteine to the phenylalanine over 16 residues. The retained sequence is limited to the CDR3, 48 bases, with the frame set at the first base. V trim: 4 bases; J trim: 4 bases; unmatched bases: 8. In the germline V gene, CDR1 corresponds to KGHSH and CDR2 to LQKENI. Results the study describes overall, beyond this receptor: Some IMGT-functional V segments, including TRBV6-2 and TRBV6-3, could not be told apart with the 87-base-pair reads, so those segments were excluded. Linkage disequilibrium might explain the correlated functional status among segregating V segments, but an unknown experimental factor could not be ruled out. Compared with the 666-donor mean, donors in an Asian-associated ancestry cluster had fewer N-insertions in productive TCRs, according to a later genetic analysis. A further reported finding was that TCR beta sequences accurately predicted the HLA-A and HLA-B alleles for most subjects in the first cohort. In a later analysis, the rate of TCR association differed among HLA loci, with DRB1 alleles having the most associated TCRs and HLA-C alleles having the fewest. Because counts were too low, under 20 rarely observed V segments, including chromosome 9 orphons, were left out of the earlier analysis of 587 of the donors. According to a later analysis, most CMV-associated TCR beta chains appeared to be HLA-restricted, and the HLA associations seemed to be driven largely by CMV exposure. Specific HLA alleles were associated with 15,000 to 20,000 TCR beta sequences at a false discovery rate of 0.05 in a later analysis. Sequencing depth was assumed to be roughly uniform across donors in the presence/absence analyses, though that assumption may not hold. When HLA alleles, especially DR and DQ, strongly co-occurred, attributing TCR associations to individual alleles was difficult. Because some donors lacked HLA typing at each locus, the association tests relied only on the typed subset. The classifier was reported to diagnose cytomegalovirus status with high specificity and sensitivity in both the original cohort and the validation cohort. A later genetic analysis associated a missense DCLRE1C variant with V-gene and J-gene trimming of TCR beta chains, and an independent cohort replicated the association. CMV serostatus was the only immune exposure information available for the cohort. In a later analysis, HLA-associated TCR beta chains were found to be more clonally expanded and to have lower generation probabilities than equally common non-associated chains. Broadly in line with IMGT annotations, most TCR beta V segments showed up in productive rearrangements about 87% or about 30% of the time in an earlier analysis of 587 of the donors. This cohort had only TCR beta chains sequenced, and the lack of alpha or paired-chain data limited which features could be detected. It was suggested by the authors that the approach could potentially be generalized to other disease states and immunological phenotypes. Most TCR sequences were observed very rarely across donors, whereas some public TCRs were present in many individuals. A later analysis reported that several top co-occurrence clusters appeared linked to parvovirus B19, influenza, CMV and Epstein-Barr virus. Three of the identified cytomegalovirus-associated TCR beta chains were confirmed in vitro to be specific for cytomegalovirus antigens. The study gave a list of 150 to 200 TCR beta chains associated with cytomegalovirus. A group of highly shared sequence variants was considered likely to be a technical artifact of the sequencing pipeline.

The sequencing sample was made of PBMCs. This TCR was sampled from a man aged 18 to 29 in good health and CMV-seronegative. The chain is made from TRBV18 and TRBJ2-1, and 9 bases in between align with TRBD2. The DNA reads TGTGCCAGCTCACAAAAGCGGGGGGTAAAATACAATGAGCAGTTCTTC. This codes for CASSQKRGVKYNEQFF.